A single sample gave rise to the 10 T cell receptor beta chains below, sequenced in a study of OX40 agonist ivuxolimab in advanced cancers. TCRdb keeps only in-frame clones here, not all; method: immunoSEQ multiplex PCR. The sample lists 40,000 to 50,000 clones, 70% to 90% occurring once. Specimen: CD4+ or CD8+ T cells sorted from blood, collected in a trial of the OX40 agonist ivuxolimab. The receptors stem from an adult with an advanced solid tumor such as melanoma, head and neck, liver or kidney cancer.

V usage is TRBV27 and J usage is TRBJ2-5; D unclear. The CDR3 sequence is 15 residues long. Germline V gene sequence: CDR1 MNHEY, CDR2 SMNVEV (reference sequence). Trimming left V 0 bases short and J 1 base short, with 9 bases between. CDR3 DNA sequence: TGTGCCAGCAGTTTATCTGCTGGGCCCCAAGAGACCCAGTACTTC. It yields the protein CASSLSAGPQETQYF.

This rearrangement joins TRBV27 to TRBJ2-1; no definite D call. The CDR3 contains 15 residues. Trimming pared 7 bases from V and 5 bases from J, leaving 18 bases between. Looked up from germline, CDR1 is MNHEY and CDR2 is SMNVEV (reference sequence). The CDR3 spells CASTYQDPRDNEQFF. The CDR3 coding sequence is TGTGCCAGCACCTACCAGGACCCCCGTGACAATGAGCAGTTCTTC.

The CDR3 loop is CASSARTSGAYEQYF. For the CDR3, the DNA is TGTGCCAGCAGCGCTCGGACTAGCGGCGCCTACGAGCAGTACTTC. The chain combines TRBV6-5 with TRBJ2-7; the match to TRBD2 covers 10 bases. The CDR3 spans 15 residues. Trimming at V came to 6 bases and at J to 2 bases, leaving 7 bases not matched to a gene. The germline V gene has CDR1 MNHEY and CDR2 SVGAGI.

This clone was observed once. The genes are TRBV7-9 and TRBJ1-4; D call uncertain. The CDR3 covers 14 residues. Trimming removed 4 bases at V and 4 bases at J, with 10 bases between. Germline-derived CDR1 and CDR2 are SEHNR and FQNEAQ (reference sequence). The CDR3 DNA is TGTGCCAGCAGCTCCGGGAAATATAATGAAAAACTGTTTTTT. Amino acid sequence: CASSSGKYNEKLFF.

This chain connects TRBV28 to TRBJ2-1, with no clear D. Germline V gives CDR1 MDHEN, CDR2 SYDVKM. Trimming cost V 2 bases and J 9 bases, with 11 bases left between them. The CDR3 has 13 amino acids. The CDR3 loop reads CASSLDHRGEQFF. The CDR3 nucleotides read TGTGCCAGCAGTTTAGATCACAGAGGTGAGCAGTTCTTC.

The chain is built from TRBV6-1 and TRBJ2-3; 9 nucleotides align to TRBD1. J was trimmed by 5 bases and V by 7 bases; bases with no gene match: 7. This CDR3 contains 14 residues. CDR1 and CDR2 from the germline V gene are MNHNS and SASEGT. CDR3 region: CASTRDREIDTQYF. As DNA, the CDR3 is TGTGCCAGCACCCGGGACAGGGAGATAGATACGCAGTATTTT.

As for this clone: The sample has other DNA sequences that encode this CDR3 too. The V call is TRBV7-9, the J call TRBJ2-1; 11 bases are a match to TRBD2. Trimming at V came to 1 base and at J to 9 bases, leaving 2 bases not matched to a gene. Germline lookup yields CDR1 SEHNR and CDR2 FQNEAQ (reference sequence). The CDR3 length is 14 residues. CDR3: CASSLGGLAAEQFF. The CDR3 DNA sequence: TGTGCCAGCAGCTTAGGGGGACTAGCGGCTGAGCAGTTCTTC.

Regarding this clone: A read error is likely here: a far larger clone is one base away. The rearrangement uses TRBV7-8 and TRBJ1-2, with D perhaps TRBD1 (6 bases). The CDR3 runs to 13 residues. Germline V gene lookup returns CDR1 SGHVS and CDR2 FQNEAQ. In DNA form, the CDR3 reads TGTGCCAGCAGCGTCACACCCCGCGGGGGCTACATCTTC. Translation gives CASSVTPRGGYIF.

The chain couples TRBV6-5 to TRBJ2-1; 9 nucleotides match TRBD2. The V and J ends lost 0 bases and 5 bases, in that order; junction bases with no gene match: 5. The CDR3 extends over 16 amino acids. Germline assignment: CDR1 MNHEY and CDR2 SVGAGI. CDR3 bases: TGTGCCAGCAGTTACTCGATGCGCGGGAGGGACAATGAGCAGTTCTTC. It yields the protein CASSYSMRGRDNEQFF.

The chain has TRBV13 and TRBJ2-7; no definite D call. Germline V gene sequence: CDR1 PRHDT, CDR2 FYEKMQ (reference sequence). Trimming removed 2 bases at V and 4 bases at J, with 6 bases between. The CDR3 length is 12 residues. The chain's CDR3 is CASSLIAYEQYF. Here the CDR3 DNA reads TGTGCCAGCAGCTTAATAGCTTACGAGCAGTACTTC. Drawing the rest from reference TRBV13 and TRBJ2-7, the complete variable domain is AAGVIQSPRHLIKEKRETATLKCYPIPRHDTVYWYQQGPGQDPQFLISFYEKMQSDKGSIPDRFSAQQFSDYHSELNMSSLELGDSALYFCASSLIAYEQYFGPGTRLTVT.